This T cell receptor beta chain was obtained from a study of shared clonotypes between healthy human individuals. Study-level findings and limits: Clonotype sharing across donors was expected to vary with sequencing depth.

As to this clone: Its antigen is as yet unknown.

The CDR3 runs 16 residues. Trimming took 0 bases from V and 5 from J, leaving 16 bases between them. Germline V lookup: CDR1 SGHAT, CDR2 FQNNGV. Naive-designated CD8 cells lacked CD45RO, were positively enriched for CCR7, and omitted terminally differentiated effector memory CD45RA+ cells. The protocol was immunoSEQ multiplex PCR, while the TCRdb copy is restricted to in-frame clones and leaves out a portion. The repertoire has 1.5 million to 2.5 million clones, roughly 95% of them found once; the top ten carry less than 1.5%. This TCR was recovered from a man aged 18 to 35 in good health. The V and J genes are TRBV11-2 and TRBJ1-2; D perhaps matches TRBD1 (5 bases). Sequenced: naive CD8+ T cells sorted from blood. The CDR3 sequence: CASSLDGGGEKYGYTF. In DNA form, the CDR3 reads TGTGCCAGCAGCTTAGATGGTGGGGGAGAAAAATATGGCTACACCTTC.